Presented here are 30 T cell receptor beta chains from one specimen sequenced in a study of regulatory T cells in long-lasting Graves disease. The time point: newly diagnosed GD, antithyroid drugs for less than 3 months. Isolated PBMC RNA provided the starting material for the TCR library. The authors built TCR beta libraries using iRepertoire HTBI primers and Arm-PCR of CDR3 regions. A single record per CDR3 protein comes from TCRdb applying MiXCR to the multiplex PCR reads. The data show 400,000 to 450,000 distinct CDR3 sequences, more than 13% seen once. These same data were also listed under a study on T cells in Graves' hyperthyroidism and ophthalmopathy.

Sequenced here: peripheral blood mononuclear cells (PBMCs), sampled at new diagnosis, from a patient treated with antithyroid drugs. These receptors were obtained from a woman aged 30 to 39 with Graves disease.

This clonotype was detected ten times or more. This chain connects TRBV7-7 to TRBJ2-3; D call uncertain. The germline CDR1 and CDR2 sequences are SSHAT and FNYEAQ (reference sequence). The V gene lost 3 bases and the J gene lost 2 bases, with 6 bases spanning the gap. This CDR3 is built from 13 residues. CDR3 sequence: CASSLGDTDTQYF. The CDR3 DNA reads TGTGCCAGCAGCTTGGGCGACACAGATACGCAGTATTTT.

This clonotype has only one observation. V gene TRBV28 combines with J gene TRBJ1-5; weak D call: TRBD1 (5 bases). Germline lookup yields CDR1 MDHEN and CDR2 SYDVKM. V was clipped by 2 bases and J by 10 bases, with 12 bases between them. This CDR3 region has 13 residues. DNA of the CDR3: TGTGCCAGCAGTTTAAATCCACAGGATCCCCAGCATTTT. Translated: CASSLNPQDPQHF.

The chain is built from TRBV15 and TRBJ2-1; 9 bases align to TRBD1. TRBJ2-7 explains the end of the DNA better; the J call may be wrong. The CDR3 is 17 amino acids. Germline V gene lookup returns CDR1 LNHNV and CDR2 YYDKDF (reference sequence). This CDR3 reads CATSLATQGATYNEQYF. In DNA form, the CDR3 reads TGTGCCACCAGCCTCGCGACACAGGGGGCCACCTACAATGAGCAGTACTTC.

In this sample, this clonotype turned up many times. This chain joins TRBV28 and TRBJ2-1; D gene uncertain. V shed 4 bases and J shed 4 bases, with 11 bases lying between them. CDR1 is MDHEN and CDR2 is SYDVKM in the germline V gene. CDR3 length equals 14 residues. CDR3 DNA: TGTGCCAGCAGTTCCCGAATATCATACAATGAGCAGTTCTTC. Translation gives CASSSRISYNEQFF.

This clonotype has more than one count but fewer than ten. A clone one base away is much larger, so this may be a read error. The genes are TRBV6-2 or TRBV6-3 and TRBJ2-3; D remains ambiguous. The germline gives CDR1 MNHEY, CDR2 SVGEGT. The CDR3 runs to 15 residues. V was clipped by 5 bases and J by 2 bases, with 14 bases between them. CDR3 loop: CASSHGTGYTDTQYF. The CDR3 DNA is TGTGCCAGCAGTCACGGCACGGGCTACACAGATACGCAGTATTTT.

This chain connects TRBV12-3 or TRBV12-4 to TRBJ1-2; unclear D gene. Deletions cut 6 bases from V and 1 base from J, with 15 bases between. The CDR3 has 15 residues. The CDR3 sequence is CASSKEPSRNYGYTF. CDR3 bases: TGTGCCAGCAGCAAAGAGCCCTCTCGTAACTATGGCTACACCTTC.

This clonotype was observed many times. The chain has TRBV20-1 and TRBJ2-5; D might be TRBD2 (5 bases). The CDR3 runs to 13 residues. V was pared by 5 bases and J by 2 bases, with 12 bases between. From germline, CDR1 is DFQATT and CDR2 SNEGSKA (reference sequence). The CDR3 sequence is CSAAPGIQETQYF. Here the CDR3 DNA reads TGCAGTGCTGCGCCGGGAATACAAGAGACCCAGTACTTC.

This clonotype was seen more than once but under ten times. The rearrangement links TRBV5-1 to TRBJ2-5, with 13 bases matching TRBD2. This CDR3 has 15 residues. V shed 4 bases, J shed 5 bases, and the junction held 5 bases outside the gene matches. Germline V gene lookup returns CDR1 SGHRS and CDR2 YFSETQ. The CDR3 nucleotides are TGCGCCAGCAGCAGGACTAGCGGGAGAGGTGAGACCCAGTACTTC. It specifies CASSRTSGRGETQYF.

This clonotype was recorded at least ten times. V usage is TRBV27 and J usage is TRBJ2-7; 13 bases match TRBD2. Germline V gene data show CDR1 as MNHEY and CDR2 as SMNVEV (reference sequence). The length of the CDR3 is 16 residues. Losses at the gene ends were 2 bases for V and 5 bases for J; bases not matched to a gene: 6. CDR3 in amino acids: CASSLKPLAGGHEQYF. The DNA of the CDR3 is TGTGCCAGCAGTTTAAAGCCACTAGCGGGAGGGCACGAGCAGTACTTC.

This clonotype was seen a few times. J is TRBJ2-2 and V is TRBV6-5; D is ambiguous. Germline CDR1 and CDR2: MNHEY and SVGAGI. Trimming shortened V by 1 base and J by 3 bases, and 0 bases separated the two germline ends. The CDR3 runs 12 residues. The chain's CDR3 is CASSYYTGELFF. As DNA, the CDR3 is TGTGCCAGCAGTTACTACACCGGGGAGCTGTTTTTT.

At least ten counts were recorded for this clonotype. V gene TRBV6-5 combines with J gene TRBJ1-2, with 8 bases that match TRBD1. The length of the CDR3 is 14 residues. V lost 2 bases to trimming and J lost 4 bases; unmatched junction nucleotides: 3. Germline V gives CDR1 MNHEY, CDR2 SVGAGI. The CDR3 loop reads CASSYDTGGYGYTF. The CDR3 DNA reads TGTGCCAGCAGTTACGATACAGGGGGCTATGGCTACACCTTC.

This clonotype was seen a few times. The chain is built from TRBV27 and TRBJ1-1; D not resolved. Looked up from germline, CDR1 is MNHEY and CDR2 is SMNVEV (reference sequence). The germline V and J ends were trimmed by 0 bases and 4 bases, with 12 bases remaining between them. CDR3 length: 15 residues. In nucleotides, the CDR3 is TGTGCCAGCAGTTTATCCACAGCGGGCGTCACTGAAGCTTTCTTT. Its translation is CASSLSTAGVTEAFF.

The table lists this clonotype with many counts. The CDR3 protein is CSASVGGASYTF. The DNA of the CDR3 is TGCAGTGCTAGTGTTGGCGGGGCTAGCTACACCTTC. The V and J genes are TRBV20-1 and TRBJ1-2, with D maybe TRBD1 (5 bases). V dropped 3 bases and J dropped 9 bases, with 14 bases sitting between them. This CDR3 spans 12 amino acids. From germline, CDR1 is DFQATT and CDR2 SNEGSKA (reference sequence).

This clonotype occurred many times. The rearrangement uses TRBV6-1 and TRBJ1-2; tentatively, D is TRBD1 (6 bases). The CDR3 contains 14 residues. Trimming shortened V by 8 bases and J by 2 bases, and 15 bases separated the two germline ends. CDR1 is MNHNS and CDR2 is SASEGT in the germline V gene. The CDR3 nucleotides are TGTGCCAGCGGCCAACAGGGTTACAACTATGGCTACACCTTC. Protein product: CASGQQGYNYGYTF.

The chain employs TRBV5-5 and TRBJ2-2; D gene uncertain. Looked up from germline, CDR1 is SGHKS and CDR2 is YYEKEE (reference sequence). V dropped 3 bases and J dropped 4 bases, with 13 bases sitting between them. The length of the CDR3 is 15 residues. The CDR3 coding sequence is TGTGCCAGCAGCTCCCCGGCGGTGAGCACCGGGGAGCTGTTTTTT. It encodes CASSSPAVSTGELFF.

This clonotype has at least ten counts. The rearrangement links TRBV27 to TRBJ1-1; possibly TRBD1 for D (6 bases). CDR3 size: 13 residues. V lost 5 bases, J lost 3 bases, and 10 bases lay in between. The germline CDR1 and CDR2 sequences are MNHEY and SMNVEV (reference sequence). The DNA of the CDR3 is TGTGCCAGCAGTGCAACAGGGTACACTGAAGCTTTCTTT. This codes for CASSATGYTEAFF.

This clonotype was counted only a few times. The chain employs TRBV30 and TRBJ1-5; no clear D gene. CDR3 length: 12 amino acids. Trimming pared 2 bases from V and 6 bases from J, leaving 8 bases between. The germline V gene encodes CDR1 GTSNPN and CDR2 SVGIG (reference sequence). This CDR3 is CAWSLPGQPQHF. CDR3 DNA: TGTGCCTGGAGTCTTCCGGGTCAGCCCCAGCATTTT.

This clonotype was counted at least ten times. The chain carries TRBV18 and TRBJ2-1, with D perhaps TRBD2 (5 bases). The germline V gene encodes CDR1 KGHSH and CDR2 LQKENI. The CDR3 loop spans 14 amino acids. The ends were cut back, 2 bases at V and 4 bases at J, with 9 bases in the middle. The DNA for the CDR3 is TGTGCCAGCTCACCAAAAGAGCGGTACAATGAGCAGTTCTTC. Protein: CASSPKERYNEQFF.

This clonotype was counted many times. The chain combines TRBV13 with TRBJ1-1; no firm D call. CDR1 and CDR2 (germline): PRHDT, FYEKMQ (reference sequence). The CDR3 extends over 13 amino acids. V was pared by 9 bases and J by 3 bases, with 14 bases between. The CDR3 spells CASAWSTDTEAFF. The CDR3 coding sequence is TGTGCCAGTGCTTGGAGCACGGACACTGAAGCTTTCTTT.

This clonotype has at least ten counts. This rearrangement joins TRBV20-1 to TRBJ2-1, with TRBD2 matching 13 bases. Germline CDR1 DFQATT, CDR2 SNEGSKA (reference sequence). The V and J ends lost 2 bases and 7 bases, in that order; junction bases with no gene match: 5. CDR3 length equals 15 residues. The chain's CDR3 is CSARLTSGRRNEQFF. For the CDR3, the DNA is TGCAGTGCTAGACTGACTAGCGGGAGGAGGAATGAGCAGTTCTTC.

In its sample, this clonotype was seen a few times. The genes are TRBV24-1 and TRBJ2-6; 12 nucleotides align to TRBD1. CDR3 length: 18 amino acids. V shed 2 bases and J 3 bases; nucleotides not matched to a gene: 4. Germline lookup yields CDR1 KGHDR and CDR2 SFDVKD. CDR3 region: CATSDSGTGGRGANVLTF. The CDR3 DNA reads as TGTGCCACCAGTGATTCCGGGACAGGGGGCCGTGGGGCCAACGTCCTGACTTTC.

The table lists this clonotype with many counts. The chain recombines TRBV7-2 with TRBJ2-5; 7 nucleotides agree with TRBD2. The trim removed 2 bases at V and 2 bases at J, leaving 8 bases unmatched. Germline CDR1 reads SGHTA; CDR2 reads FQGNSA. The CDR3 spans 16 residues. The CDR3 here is CASSLSTASGQETQYF. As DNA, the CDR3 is TGTGCCAGCAGCTTAAGTACGGCTAGCGGACAAGAGACCCAGTACTTC.

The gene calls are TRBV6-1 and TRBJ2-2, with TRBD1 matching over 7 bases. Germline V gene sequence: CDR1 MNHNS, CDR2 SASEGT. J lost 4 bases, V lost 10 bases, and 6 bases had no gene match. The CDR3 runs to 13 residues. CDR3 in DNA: TGTGCCACCGCAGGGGGTCGCACCGGGGAGCTGTTTTTT. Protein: CATAGGRTGELFF.

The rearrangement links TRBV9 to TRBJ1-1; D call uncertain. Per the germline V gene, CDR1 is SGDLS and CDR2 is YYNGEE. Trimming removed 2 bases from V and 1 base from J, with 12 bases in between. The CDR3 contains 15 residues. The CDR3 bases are TGTGCCAGCAGCGTCCTTTCTGAGCAGAACACTGAAGCTTTCTTT. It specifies CASSVLSEQNTEAFF.

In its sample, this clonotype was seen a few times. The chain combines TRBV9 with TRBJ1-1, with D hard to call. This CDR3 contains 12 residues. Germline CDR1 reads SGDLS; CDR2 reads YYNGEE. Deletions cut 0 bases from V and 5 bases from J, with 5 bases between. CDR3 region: CASSVVGTEAFF. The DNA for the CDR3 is TGTGCCAGCAGCGTAGTAGGGACTGAAGCTTTCTTT. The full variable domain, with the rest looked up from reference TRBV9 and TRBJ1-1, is DSGVTQTPKHLITATGQRVTLRCSPRSGDLSVYWYQQSLDQGLQFLIQYYNGEERAKGNILERFSAQQFPDLHSELNLSSLELGDSALYFCASSVVGTEAFFGQGTRLTVV.

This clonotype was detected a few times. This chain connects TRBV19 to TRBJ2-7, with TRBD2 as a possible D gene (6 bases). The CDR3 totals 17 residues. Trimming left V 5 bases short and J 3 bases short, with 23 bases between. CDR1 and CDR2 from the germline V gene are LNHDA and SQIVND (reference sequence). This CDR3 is CASSPPRVGLASYEQYF. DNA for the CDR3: TGTGCCAGTAGTCCACCTAGGGTTGGGCTAGCGAGCTACGAGCAGTACTTC.

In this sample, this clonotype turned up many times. CDR3 DNA sequence: TGTGCCAGCAGCCAAGATTTGGTGACTAGCGCCCAGTACTTC. Translating it yields CASSQDLVTSAQYF. V usage is TRBV3-1 and J usage is TRBJ2-5; 8 bases align to TRBD2. Germline CDR1 and CDR2: LGHDT and YNNKEL (reference sequence). The CDR3 runs 14 residues. With 0 bases clipped from V and 9 bases from J, the junction kept 6 bases outside the gene matches.

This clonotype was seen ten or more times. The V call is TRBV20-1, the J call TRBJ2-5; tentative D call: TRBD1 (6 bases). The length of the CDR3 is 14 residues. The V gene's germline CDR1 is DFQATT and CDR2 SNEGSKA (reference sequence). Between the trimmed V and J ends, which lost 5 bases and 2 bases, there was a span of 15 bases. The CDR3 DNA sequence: TGCAGTGCTCACGGACAGCTGCTTCAAGAGACCCAGTACTTC. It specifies CSAHGQLLQETQYF.

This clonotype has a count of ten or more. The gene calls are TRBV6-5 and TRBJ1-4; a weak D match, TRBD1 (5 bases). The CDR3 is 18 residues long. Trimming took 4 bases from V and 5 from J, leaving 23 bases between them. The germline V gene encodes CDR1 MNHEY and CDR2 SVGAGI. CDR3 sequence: CASSLKSGAGGPNEKLFF. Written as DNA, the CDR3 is TGTGCCAGCAGTTTAAAGAGCGGGGCGGGGGGACCGAATGAAAAACTGTTTTTT.

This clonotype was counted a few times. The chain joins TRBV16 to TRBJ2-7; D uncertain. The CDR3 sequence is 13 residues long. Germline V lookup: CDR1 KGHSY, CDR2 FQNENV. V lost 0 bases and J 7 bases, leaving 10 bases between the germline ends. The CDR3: CASSQSGGREQYF. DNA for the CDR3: TGTGCCAGCAGCCAATCGGGTGGAAGAGAGCAGTACTTC.